A single sample gave rise to the 20 T cell receptor beta chains below, sequenced in a study of T cell changes during pregnancy in multiple sclerosis. Measured with immunoSEQ multiplex PCR; TCRdb has only the in-frame clones, and not every one. Of about 110,000 clones detected, approximately 90% appear once; the ten largest clones hold less than 4%. The material was peripheral blood, obtained after pregnancy. The receptors come from a female donor with multiple sclerosis, enrolled in a pregnancy study.

This chain uses TRBV7-6 with TRBJ1-3, with a tentative D call TRBD1 (6 bases). V was pared by 0 bases and J by 0 bases, with 12 bases between. Germline V gene lookup returns CDR1 SGHVS and CDR2 FNYEAQ. This CDR3 is built from 17 residues. CDR3 DNA: TGTGCCAGCAGCTTAGCGCTGGCAGGGGCCTCTGGAAACACCATATATTTT. Translating it yields CASSLALAGASGNTIYF.

This chain joins TRBV4-2 and TRBJ2-1, with 9 bases matching TRBD2. Germline CDR1 and CDR2: LGHNA and YNFKEQ. The CDR3 is 16 residues long. V lost 0 bases and J lost 15; bases outside the gene matches: 15. In DNA form, the CDR3 reads TGTGCCAGCAGCCAAGAGAGGTTAGCGGGGGCCGACGGCTGGTTCTTC. It is translated as CASSQERLAGADGWFF.

This clone was seen once. This chain links TRBV9 with TRBJ1-1; 9 bases fit TRBD1. The J segment lost 0 bases and the V segment lost 0 bases, leaving 9 bases of the junction unmatched. The CDR3 has 18 amino acids. Germline CDR1 is SGDLS and CDR2 is YYNGEE. The CDR3 DNA reads TGTGCCAGCAGCGTAGTCAGGACAGGGGACCTTATGAACACTGAAGCTTTCTTT. The encoded protein is CASSVVRTGDLMNTEAFF.

This clone appeared a single time. This sequence joins TRBV7-6 and TRBJ1-1; 7 bases agree with TRBD1. Germline V gene lookup returns CDR1 SGHVS and CDR2 FNYEAQ. This CDR3 is built from 13 residues. V shed 5 bases, J shed 8 bases, and the junction held 8 bases outside the gene matches. The CDR3 sequence: CASSPSGQDEAFF. The CDR3 region has the DNA TGTGCCAGCAGCCCAAGTGGACAGGACGAAGCTTTCTTT.

The V call is TRBV2, the J call TRBJ2-5; TRBD1 matches at 10 bases. V lost 4 bases, J lost 5 bases, and 13 bases stayed unmatched. This CDR3 has 17 residues. Germline CDR1 is SNHLY and CDR2 is FYNNEI. This chain's CDR3 is CASSARPGQGFGETQYF. The CDR3 coding sequence is TGTGCCAGCAGTGCACGACCGGGACAGGGGTTTGGGGAGACCCAGTACTTC.

The rearrangement uses TRBV6-1 and TRBJ1-2; D unresolved. The CDR3 totals 8 residues. Germline CDR1 and CDR2: MNHNS and SASEGT. Trimming pared 6 bases from V and 12 bases from J, leaving 5 bases between. As DNA, the CDR3 is TGTGCCAGCAGCCAGGACACCTTC. Amino acid sequence: CASSQDTF.

The chain is built from TRBV7-8 and TRBJ1-2; D gene ambiguous. Trimming removed 5 bases from V and 8 bases from J, with 21 bases in between. This CDR3 is built from 15 residues. Germline V gene lookup returns CDR1 SGHVS and CDR2 FQNEAQ. CDR3 loop: CASSPSPDQAVGYTF. The CDR3 DNA is TGTGCCAGCAGCCCATCCCCCGACCAAGCGGTGGGCTACACCTTC.

The chain recombines TRBV9 with TRBJ1-1; D call uncertain. Germline V gives CDR1 SGDLS, CDR2 YYNGEE. This CDR3 region has 15 residues. V gave up 1 base and J gave up 1 base, with 11 bases separating them. CDR3 in amino acids: CASSVNSFKNTEAFF. CDR3 DNA: TGTGCCAGCAGCGTAAACAGTTTTAAGAACACTGAAGCTTTCTTT.

The chain has TRBV7-6 and TRBJ2-5; 10 bases match TRBD2. Germline V lookup: CDR1 SGHVS, CDR2 FNYEAQ. The CDR3 contains 15 residues. Trimming removed 1 base from V and 7 bases from J; junction bases left unmatched: 6. Written as DNA, the CDR3 is TGTGCCAGCAGCTTAGTAGCGGGGGGTCTGGGGACCCAGTACTTC. This encodes CASSLVAGGLGTQYF.

The rearrangement uses TRBV9 and TRBJ2-7, with D hard to call. The V end lost 3 bases, the J end lost 0 bases, and 10 bases lay between the germline ends. The CDR3 runs 14 residues. CDR1 is SGDLS, CDR2 YYNGEE, per germline. CDR3 in amino acids: CASSGGASSYEQYF. CDR3 in DNA: TGTGCCAGCAGCGGAGGAGCTAGCTCCTACGAGCAGTACTTC.

This rearrangement joins TRBV6-5 to TRBJ2-7; a possible D gene is TRBD1 (6 bases). V was shortened by 5 bases and J by 3 bases, with 14 bases between the two germline ends. Germline values: CDR1 MNHEY, CDR2 SVGAGI. This CDR3 region has 14 residues. The CDR3 region is CASSLSNRDYEQYF. Written as DNA, the CDR3 is TGTGCCAGCAGTCTCAGCAACAGGGACTACGAGCAGTACTTC.

As DNA, the CDR3 is TGTGCCAGCAGCAGACAGATTAACTATGGCTACACCTTC. Its protein product is CASSRQINYGYTF. The V and J genes are TRBV6-5 and TRBJ1-2; possibly TRBD1 for D (5 bases). The length of the CDR3 is 13 residues. In germline, CDR1 is MNHEY, CDR2 SVGAGI. Trimming removed 6 bases at V and 1 base at J, with 9 bases between.

In its sample, this clone was seen a few times. The J gene is TRBJ2-3, the V gene TRBV7-8; 9 bases map to TRBD2. The CDR3 totals 15 residues. Germline loops: CDR1 SGHVS, CDR2 FQNEAQ. The ends lost 1 base at V and 4 bases at J; junction bases unmatched: 3. The CDR3 reads CASSLGGLASDTQYF. As DNA, the CDR3 is TGTGCCAGCAGCTTAGGGGGACTAGCCTCAGATACGCAGTATTTT.

The V gene is TRBV29-1, the J gene TRBJ2-7; 9 bases fit TRBD2. The CDR3 runs 15 residues. Germline V lookup: CDR1 SQVTM, CDR2 ANQGSEA. Trimming removed 7 bases from V and 3 bases from J; junction bases left unmatched: 13. The CDR3 nucleotides are TGCAGCGCCACAGCAGGCACTAGCGGGTTCTACGAGCAGTACTTC. Amino acid sequence: CSATAGTSGFYEQYF.

The chain is built from TRBV25-1 and TRBJ2-7; weak D call: TRBD2 (7 bases). With 4 bases removed from V and 6 bases from J, the gap between germline ends came to 16 bases. From germline, CDR1 is MGHDK and CDR2 SYGVNS. This CDR3 spans 14 amino acids. The CDR3 loop is CASSGGGAWREQYF. In DNA, the CDR3 is TGTGCCAGCAGTGGGGGGGGCGCTTGGCGCGAGCAGTACTTC.

V gene TRBV6-1 combines with J gene TRBJ1-2, with D tentatively TRBD1 (6 bases). CDR3 length equals 18 residues. V was cut by 3 bases and J by 7 bases, with 27 bases left in between. CDR1 and CDR2 (germline): MNHNS, SASEGT. CDR3 DNA: TGTGCCAGCAGTGATGTTAAGTGGGGGCGCCCACAGGATTCTGGCTACACCTTC. Protein sequence: CASSDVKWGRPQDSGYTF.

With regard to this clone: In the same sample, other DNA sequences code for this CDR3. The chain has TRBV2 and TRBJ1-4; 8 bases map to TRBD1. V shed 8 bases and J 5 bases; nucleotides not matched to a gene: 7. Germline assignment: CDR1 SNHLY and CDR2 FYNNEI. The CDR3 is 14 residues long. The CDR3 DNA is TGTGCCAGCCGGGACAGGACGGGGAATGAAAAACTGTTTTTT. It yields the protein CASRDRTGNEKLFF.

The chain uses TRBV2 and TRBJ2-5; tentatively, D is TRBD2 (5 bases). Deletions cut 8 bases from V and 5 bases from J, with 12 bases between. This CDR3 is built from 12 residues. Germline CDR1 SNHLY, CDR2 FYNNEI. CDR3 sequence reads: CASRDSGETQYF. The CDR3 coding sequence is TGTGCCAGCCGCGACTCGGGGGAGACCCAGTACTTC.

V is TRBV25-1 and J is TRBJ1-2; tentative D call: TRBD1 (6 bases). Trimming shortened V by 4 bases and J by 8 bases, and 14 bases separated the two germline ends. The CDR3 runs to 13 residues. CDR1 and CDR2 (germline): MGHDK, SYGVNS. CDR3 DNA: TGTGCCAGCAGTGCCGGGGACAACTGGGGCTACACCTTC. It is translated as CASSAGDNWGYTF.

The V and J genes are TRBV19 and TRBJ1-3; weak D call: TRBD1 (6 bases). The germline V gene has CDR1 LNHDA and CDR2 SQIVND (reference sequence). The CDR3 covers 13 residues. Trimming removed 10 bases from V and 3 bases from J, with 13 bases in between. The CDR3 nucleotides read TGTGCCACCCCCGGGACACTTGGAAACACCATATATTTT. As protein: CATPGTLGNTIYF.